This T cell receptor beta chain was sequenced for a study of blood T cells in healthy people across ages (dated by TCRdb to about 2015). Notes on the research overall: In model experiments, roughly one uniquely barcoded TCR beta cDNA molecule per two T cells was captured by template switching. Using deep sequencing normalized with unique cDNA molecular identifiers, the study measured how TCR beta repertoire diversity changes with age. The donors were divided into four age groups: young (average around 16 years), middle-aged (roughly 42), aged (under 70) and long-lived (around 87). Donors of different ages were randomly distributed across sequencing lanes to avoid experimental bias. The study analyzed two additional independent replicas of 1 million unique cDNA reads from the same blood draw for two donors, one aged 18 to 29 and one aged 80 or older. The investigation overall reported the following: Estimates of total diversity from one million sequenced T cells were regarded as lower bounds and underestimates. Since profiling was done on bulk unsorted PBMCs, naive and antigen-experienced compartments could not be conclusively compared. Because donor CMV infection status was unknown, age-related changes in expanded clonotypes were potentially confounded. As age increased, observed TCR beta diversity per million T cells dropped in a roughly linear way, and a significant reduction was already evident by age 40. There was a strong correlation between observed TCR beta diversity and the percentage of naive T cells measured by flow cytometry. Compared with the aged group, more naive CD4+ T cells, fewer expanded clones and increased TCR diversity were shown by the long-lived group, suggesting age selection.

A word on this clonotype: There is no known antigen for this receptor. Per-nucleotide qualities are absent, and no much larger clonotype sits a single base away.

Library preparation used 5' RACE. Reads for this sample came from an Illumina HiSeq 2500. A second about 7 to 11 cycle PCR used a sample-barcoded 5' primer and a J-beta primer mix. Each TCR beta cDNA molecule received a unique molecular identifier from a template-switch 5' adaptor carrying 12 random nucleotides. Each sample yielded at least 3 million CDR3-containing paired-end reads. First-strand cDNA was synthesized from all RNA with the Mint cDNA synthesis kit, primed by a TRBC-specific oligonucleotide. After uracil-DNA glycosylase treatment, a first 18-cycle PCR used universal primers M1SS and BC2_uni_R on all cDNA. The published analysis was carried out like this. Each sample was normalized by randomly selecting 1 million high-quality reads, each carrying a distinct molecular identifier. Reads with shared molecular identifiers were discarded instead of being binned into consensus sequences. MiTCR, with a Q25 quality threshold and the strictest error-elimination algorithm, was used for CDR3 identification, clonotype clustering and error correction. Lower-bound total TCR beta diversity was estimated with a nonparametric unseen species model using Euler transformation. TCRdb took the public reads, trimmed them with fastp at Q25, ran MiXCR for clone calling and kept in-frame beta chains. Identical CDR3 protein sequences are pooled into one entry, listed with their most common genes and DNA. These V and J calls are TCRdb output, not the study's own analysis. The sample table shows about 1.4 million distinct CDR3 sequences, and roughly 60% are seen once. Over 6.5% of the sample belongs to the ten largest clones.

Trimmed from V: 5 bases; trimmed from J: 3 bases; junction bases lacking a gene match: 6. The CDR3, from cysteine to phenylalanine, totals 15 residues. The entry retains the CDR3 DNA only, 45 bases that are in frame from base 1. The donors were under 40 Caucasian individuals from Russia, aged roughly 6 to 100 years, who were systemically healthy. Roughly 10 milliliters of peripheral blood were drawn from each donor into EDTA-treated Vacutainer tubes. Ficoll-Paque density-gradient centrifugation was used to isolate PBMCs, with at least 7 million per sample. Total RNA, at least 6 micrograms per sample, was extracted from PBMCs with Trizol reagent. The percentages of naive CD45RAhigh/CD27high T cells were determined by flow cytometry on a PBMC aliquot from every donor.

The chain links TRBV12-3 or TRBV12-4 with TRBJ2-7, and 11 bases in between align with TRBD1. This receptor was taken from a man aged 18-30 years in good health. Sequencing was carried out using blood. The CDR3 sequence is CASSLGQGVFYEQYF. DNA sequence: TGTGCCAGCAGTCTGGGACAGGGGGTTTTCTACGAGCAGTACTTC.